The next 29 T cell receptor beta chains were all read from a single sample in a study of blood T cell repertoires in COVID-19. Measured with immunoSEQ multiplex PCR; TCRdb has only the in-frame clones, and not every one. The table records a few hundred thousand clones, roughly 89% of them present only once. What was sequenced was PBMCs or T cells enriched from blood (not recorded which). These receptors all stem from a woman younger than 30 with acute COVID-19.

The chain employs TRBV6-4 and TRBJ1-1; 7 nucleotides agree with TRBD1. V gave up 5 bases and J gave up 4 bases; unmatched junction bases: 4. Per germline, CDR1 MRHNA and CDR2 SNTAGT. This CDR3 has 13 residues. The CDR3 sequence: CASSQGEGTEAFF. The CDR3 DNA reads as TGTGCCAGCAGTCAGGGGGAAGGCACTGAAGCTTTCTTT.

V gene TRBV9 combines with J gene TRBJ1-3; 12 bases line up with TRBD1. The J segment lost 9 bases and the V segment lost 0 bases, leaving 7 bases of the junction unmatched. Germline assignment: CDR1 SGDLS and CDR2 YYNGEE. This CDR3 contains 16 residues. CDR3 coding DNA: TGTGCCAGCAGCGTAGACGGGACAGGGGGCTTCGGCACCATATATTTT. It codes for CASSVDGTGGFGTIYF.

V usage is TRBV2 and J usage is TRBJ2-5; 11 nucleotides align to TRBD1. Germline V lookup: CDR1 SNHLY, CDR2 FYNNEI. J was trimmed by 7 bases and V by 5 bases; bases with no gene match: 6. The CDR3 has 14 residues. CDR3 sequence (DNA): TGTGCCAGCAGTTCGGGACAGGGGGAAGGGACCCAGTACTTC. Protein sequence: CASSSGQGEGTQYF.

This chain joins TRBV19 and TRBJ2-1; unclear D gene. This CDR3 contains 13 residues. Germline lookup yields CDR1 LNHDA and CDR2 SQIVND (reference sequence). V gave up 1 base and J gave up 4 bases, with 5 bases separating them. The CDR3: CASSIGDYNEQFF. The DNA for the CDR3 is TGTGCCAGTAGTATAGGAGATTACAATGAGCAGTTCTTC.

The V and J genes are TRBV27 and TRBJ1-6; D perhaps matches TRBD1 (5 bases). With 6 bases removed from V and 8 bases from J, the gap between germline ends came to 17 bases. Germline V gene data show CDR1 as MNHEY and CDR2 as SMNVEV (reference sequence). The CDR3 is made up of 15 amino acids. The CDR3 spells CASSRTGVGYSPLHF. The CDR3 nucleotides read TGTGCCAGCAGCCGAACGGGGGTGGGGTATTCACCCCTCCACTTT.

J is TRBJ2-7 and V is TRBV11-2, with 7 nucleotides matching TRBD2. J gave up 4 bases and V 1 base, and 7 bases lay outside the gene matches. The CDR3 runs to 15 residues. Germline V gene data show CDR1 as SGHAT and CDR2 as FQNNGV. CDR3 bases: TGTGCCAGCAGCTTAGCGGCCGGGAGGAAGTACGAGCAGTACTTC. Amino acids: CASSLAAGRKYEQYF.

The chain has TRBV18 and TRBJ1-5, with 9 bases that match TRBD1. Germline V gene sequence: CDR1 KGHSH, CDR2 LQKENI. J was trimmed by 5 bases and V by 6 bases; bases with no gene match: 8. This CDR3 has 15 amino acids. The CDR3 bases are TGTGCCAGCTCGCTGGGACAGGGAGGCTATCAGCCCCAGCATTTT. Its translation: CASSLGQGGYQPQHF.

This chain links TRBV19 with TRBJ2-1; possible D gene TRBD1, 5 bases. V lost 5 bases, J lost 2 bases, and 16 bases lay in between. The CDR3 is 16 residues long. Germline V gene lookup returns CDR1 LNHDA and CDR2 SQIVND (reference sequence). CDR3 in DNA: TGTGCCAGTAGTCCCACGTCGTCGACAGCCTACAATGAGCAGTTCTTC. The encoded protein is CASSPTSSTAYNEQFF.

V usage is TRBV18 and J usage is TRBJ2-7, with 7 bases fitting TRBD1. The CDR3 totals 14 residues. The V gene's germline CDR1 is KGHSH and CDR2 LQKENI. The junction had 7 bases not matched to a gene; V was cut back by 3 bases and J by 5 bases. The CDR3 is CASSPDRVGHEQYF. In nucleotides, the CDR3 is TGTGCCAGCTCACCCGACAGGGTGGGCCACGAGCAGTACTTC.

The chain couples TRBV11-1 to TRBJ1-1; D not resolved. This CDR3 spans 13 amino acids. V shed 3 bases and J shed 1 base, with 6 bases lying between them. Germline V gene sequence: CDR1 SGHAT, CDR2 FQDESV (reference sequence). The CDR3 DNA reads as TGTGCCAGCAGCTTTTCAGAGAACACTGAAGCTTTCTTT. It is translated as CASSFSENTEAFF.

The gene calls are TRBV28 and TRBJ1-1; perhaps TRBD1 as D (5 bases). Trimming shortened V by 3 bases and J by 0 bases, and 8 bases separated the two germline ends. The CDR3 is made up of 14 amino acids. Germline values: CDR1 MDHEN, CDR2 SYDVKM. The CDR3 loop is CASSFGRVNTEAFF. CDR3 sequence (DNA): TGTGCCAGCAGTTTTGGCAGGGTGAACACTGAAGCTTTCTTT.

J is TRBJ2-2 and V is TRBV28; 8 nucleotides match TRBD2. This CDR3 region has 17 residues. Germline CDR1 is MDHEN and CDR2 is SYDVKM. After removal of 4 bases from V and 4 bases from J, the junction contained 11 bases not matched to a gene. CDR3 bases: TGTGCCAGCAGTTGGTTGGAGATAGCGGGAAGCACCGGGGAGCTGTTTTTT. Protein product: CASSWLEIAGSTGELFF.

CDR3 residues: CASSFRRGRTEAFF. CDR3 coding DNA: TGTGCCAGCAGTTTTAGAAGGGGGAGAACTGAAGCTTTCTTT. The V call is TRBV28, the J call TRBJ1-1, with D possibly matching TRBD1 (6 bases). The V end was cut by 3 bases, the J end by 5 bases, with 13 bases between. The CDR3 totals 14 residues. Germline CDR1 and CDR2: MDHEN and SYDVKM.

The rearrangement links TRBV5-5 to TRBJ2-1; the D gene is possibly TRBD1 (5 bases). From germline, CDR1 is SGHKS and CDR2 YYEKEE (reference sequence). This CDR3 has 14 residues. V lost 4 bases and J 3 bases, leaving 11 bases between the germline ends. CDR3 DNA: TGTGCCAGCAGCAGCAAAGACAGCTACAATGAGCAGTTCTTC. Residues: CASSSKDSYNEQFF.

The gene calls are TRBV4-1 and TRBJ2-1, with TRBD2 matching over 10 bases. The trim removed 0 bases at V and 7 bases at J, leaving 12 bases unmatched. The germline gives CDR1 MGHRA, CDR2 YSYEKL. This CDR3 has 18 amino acids. The CDR3 region is CASSQEKSGRAVGNEQFF. The CDR3, as DNA: TGCGCCAGCAGCCAAGAAAAGAGCGGGAGGGCCGTAGGAAATGAGCAGTTCTTC.

The chain has TRBV29-1 and TRBJ2-7; 11 bases fit TRBD1. This CDR3 contains 13 residues. The junction had 8 bases not matched to a gene; V was cut back by 7 bases and J by 6 bases. From germline, CDR1 is SQVTM and CDR2 ANQGSEA. The CDR3 sequence: CSAGQGAKLEQYF. In DNA, the CDR3 is TGCAGCGCCGGACAGGGGGCAAAGCTCGAGCAGTACTTC.

This clone appeared once. The J gene is TRBJ2-7, the V gene TRBV9; D remains unclear. Germline V gives CDR1 SGDLS, CDR2 YYNGEE. The CDR3 spans 15 residues. V was trimmed by 4 bases and J by 6 bases, leaving 20 bases between them. The CDR3 nucleotides read TGTGCCAGCAGCTCCCGACCCGAGGTCTTTCCCGAGCAGTACTTC. Protein product: CASSSRPEVFPEQYF.

This chain uses TRBV5-6 with TRBJ1-5; 8 bases align to TRBD1. CDR1 is SGHDT, CDR2 YYEEEE, per germline. Trimming took 4 bases from V and 3 from J; bases not matched to a gene: 3. CDR3 length equals 14 residues. The DNA for the CDR3 is TGTGCCAGCAGCCGGACAGGGCCCAATCAGCCCCAGCATTTT. This codes for CASSRTGPNQPQHF.

The chain uses TRBV12-3 or TRBV12-4 and TRBJ1-1, with a weak D call TRBD1 (5 bases). The CDR3 is 11 residues long. The ends were cut back, 6 bases at V and 8 bases at J, with 10 bases in the middle. In nucleotides, the CDR3 is TGTGCCAGCAGCTCAGGGAGGGAAGCTTTCTTT. Protein product: CASSSGREAFF.

The V and J genes are TRBV19 and TRBJ2-6; D is possibly TRBD2 (5 bases). The CDR3 is made up of 16 amino acids. CDR1 is LNHDA, CDR2 SQIVND, per germline (reference sequence). V was cut by 1 base and J by 2 bases, with 9 bases left in between. CDR3 protein: CASSIGGSPGANVLTF. The CDR3 region has the DNA TGTGCCAGTAGTATAGGTGGGAGTCCTGGGGCCAACGTCCTGACTTTC.

This clone appeared a single time. Different DNA sequences within this sample yield the same CDR3. J is TRBJ1-1 and V is TRBV5-1, with TRBD1 identical over 9 bases. This CDR3 has 14 residues. In germline, CDR1 is SGHRS, CDR2 YFSETQ. The V and J ends lost 4 bases and 3 bases, in that order; junction bases with no gene match: 4. The CDR3 sequence: CASSLGQGYTEAFF. The CDR3 DNA sequence: TGCGCCAGCAGCCTGGGACAGGGTTACACTGAAGCTTTCTTT.

V usage is TRBV18 and J usage is TRBJ2-7; 12 positions agree with TRBD2. The CDR3 sequence is 17 residues long. The V segment lost 4 bases and the J segment 5 bases; nucleotides outside the gene matches: 12. Per the germline V gene, CDR1 is KGHSH and CDR2 is LQKENI. The chain's CDR3 is CASSRTRTSGASDEQYF. The CDR3, as DNA: TGTGCCAGCTCACGGACTAGGACTAGCGGGGCCTCGGACGAGCAGTACTTC.

This chain links TRBV11-3 with TRBJ1-2; TRBD1 agrees at 7 bases. J was trimmed by 0 bases and V by 5 bases; bases with no gene match: 6. There are 15 residues in the CDR3. Germline lookup yields CDR1 SGHNT and CDR2 YENEEA. This CDR3 is CASSPGTASNYGYTF. CDR3 coding DNA: TGTGCCAGCAGCCCGGGGACAGCTTCTAACTATGGCTACACCTTC.

The DNA of the CDR3 is TGTGCCAGCAGCCACCGGGTGGGCTACGAGCAGTACTTC. Its translation: CASSHRVGYEQYF. The V and J genes are TRBV6-5 and TRBJ2-7; no firm D call. Germline-derived CDR1 and CDR2 are MNHEY and SVGAGI. This CDR3 comprises 13 residues. Trimming cost V 6 bases and J 3 bases, with 12 bases left between them.

The V and J genes are TRBV30 and TRBJ1-2; 8 bases match TRBD1. Trimming at V came to 4 bases and at J to 2 bases, leaving 6 bases not matched to a gene. The CDR3 has 14 residues. The V gene's germline CDR1 is GTSNPN and CDR2 SVGIG (reference sequence). The CDR3 is CAWTGQGKNYGYTF. CDR3 in DNA: TGTGCCTGGACCGGACAGGGCAAAAACTATGGCTACACCTTC.

This clone was observed once. The genes are TRBV28 and TRBJ1-4; a weak D match, TRBD1 (5 bases). Trimming left V 3 bases short and J 8 bases short, with 16 bases between. The CDR3 contains 15 residues. Germline-derived CDR1 and CDR2 are MDHEN and SYDVKM. CDR3 in DNA: TGTGCCAGCAGTTTGGGAGGGGCAAGATTCGAAAAACTGTTTTTT. It specifies CASSLGGARFEKLFF.

The chain carries TRBV2 and TRBJ1-4, with a tentative D call TRBD1 (6 bases). V lost 5 bases to trimming and J lost 7 bases, with 11 bases between them. This CDR3 is built from 13 residues. Per germline, CDR1 SNHLY and CDR2 FYNNEI. The CDR3 sequence is CASSRGQSEKLFF. CDR3 nucleotide sequence: TGTGCCAGCAGTCGAGGACAGTCTGAAAAACTGTTTTTT.

This clone has just one count. The chain has TRBV7-9 and TRBJ2-7; 9 nucleotides match TRBD2. After removal of 4 bases from V and 0 bases from J, the junction contained 10 bases not matched to a gene. This CDR3 has 17 residues. Germline V lookup: CDR1 SEHNR, CDR2 FQNEAQ (reference sequence). CDR3 bases: TGTGCCAGCAGCTATAGCGGGAGTTCTTTCCGCTCCTACGAGCAGTACTTC. Encoded protein: CASSYSGSSFRSYEQYF.

The chain links TRBV5-1 to TRBJ1-5; D unclear. The germline V gene encodes CDR1 SGHRS and CDR2 YFSETQ. Trimming removed 0 bases at V and 6 bases at J, with 13 bases between. The CDR3 has 15 residues. The CDR3 loop is CASSLGPGESQPQHF. The CDR3 DNA follows: TGCGCCAGCAGCTTGGGCCCCGGGGAGAGTCAGCCCCAGCATTTT.